The next 18 T cell receptor beta chains were all read from a single sample in a study of blood T cell repertoires in COVID-19. The method was immunoSEQ multiplex PCR; TCRdb's version includes in-frame clones alone and lacks a portion of them. The table includes around 250,000 clones, about nine tenths detected once. The sequencing input was peripheral blood. The receptors shown here come from a man aged 60 to 75 with acute or convalescent COVID-19.

The chain recombines TRBV6-5 with TRBJ1-6, with 7 bases that match TRBD1. This CDR3 has 15 residues. V dropped 7 bases and J dropped 5; count of bases not matched to a gene: 8. Per the germline V gene, CDR1 is MNHEY and CDR2 is SVGAGI. The CDR3 DNA reads as TGTGCCAGCACATCAGGGGGGCCGGATAATTCACCCCTCCACTTT. Translated: CASTSGGPDNSPLHF.

The genes are TRBV7-2 and TRBJ1-2; tentative D call: TRBD1 (6 bases). The CDR3 extends over 14 amino acids. Germline CDR1 is SGHTA and CDR2 is FQGNSA. Trimming removed 5 bases from V and 3 bases from J, with 13 bases in between. The chain's CDR3 is CASSPTRGYYGYTF. CDR3 coding DNA: TGTGCCAGCAGCCCCACAAGGGGGTACTATGGCTACACCTTC.

The CDR3 DNA sequence: TGTGCCAGCTCACCTCTGTCGGGACTAGCGACGGAGAAGGACAGTTTCTTC. Protein product: CASSPLSGLATEKDSFF. The chain uses TRBV18 and TRBJ2-1; TRBD2 matches at 10 bases. CDR1 and CDR2 (germline): KGHSH, LQKENI. The ends lost 3 bases at V and 16 bases at J; junction bases unmatched: 21. The CDR3 loop spans 17 amino acids. Supplemented by reference TRBV18 and TRBJ2-1, the full variable domain reads NAGVMQNPRHLVRRRGQEARLRCSPMKGHSHVYWYRQLPEEGLKFMVYLQKENIIDESGMPKERFSAEFPKEGPSILRIQQVVRGDSAAYFCASSPLSGLATEKDSFFGPGTRLTVL.

The chain uses TRBV7-3 and TRBJ2-3; D unresolved. CDR3 length equals 13 residues. V lost 5 bases to trimming and J lost 2 bases, with 8 bases between them. Germline-derived CDR1 and CDR2 are SGHTA and FQGTGA. The CDR3 protein is CASSNINTDTQYF. Written as DNA, the CDR3 is TGTGCCAGCAGCAACATAAACACAGATACGCAGTATTTT.

This clone has just a few counts. The rearrangement uses TRBV6-5 and TRBJ1-1; TRBD1 matches at 7 bases. CDR3 length: 14 residues. From germline, CDR1 is MNHEY and CDR2 SVGAGI. J lost 4 bases, V lost 5 bases, and 7 bases had no gene match. DNA of the CDR3: TGTGCCAGCAGTACACAGGGGCGGGTCACTGAAGCTTTCTTT. Protein: CASSTQGRVTEAFF.

The genes are TRBV4-2 and TRBJ2-7; D unclear. This CDR3 spans 13 amino acids. V was shortened by 1 base and J by 3 bases, with 7 bases between the two germline ends. Germline lookup yields CDR1 LGHNA and CDR2 YNFKEQ. The DNA of the CDR3 is TGTGCCAGCAGCCAAGTTGGCGGCTACGAGCAGTACTTC. As protein: CASSQVGGYEQYF.

The chain links TRBV30 to TRBJ2-1; D possibly corresponds to TRBD2 (6 bases). The germline V gene encodes CDR1 GTSNPN and CDR2 SVGIG (reference sequence). The CDR3 contains 16 residues. The V end was cut by 1 base, the J end by 8 bases, with 21 bases between. Here the CDR3 DNA reads TGTGCCTGGAGTGGGGGGAAGCGGGCAGGTCAGGATGAGCAGTTCTTC. Translated, it gives CAWSGGKRAGQDEQFF.

This chain joins TRBV6-5 and TRBJ2-1; unclear D gene. The CDR3 is 15 residues long. V was trimmed by 7 bases and J by 3 bases, leaving 16 bases between them. The germline CDR1 and CDR2 sequences are MNHEY and SVGAGI. CDR3 residues: CASTKAGLDYNEQFF. The CDR3 DNA follows: TGTGCCAGCACCAAGGCCGGGTTAGACTACAATGAGCAGTTCTTC.

J is TRBJ2-2 and V is TRBV11-1; a possible D gene is TRBD2 (7 bases). The CDR3 runs to 16 residues. The V gene's germline CDR1 is SGHAT and CDR2 FQDESV (reference sequence). V lost 7 bases to trimming and J lost 5 bases, with 20 bases between them. In nucleotides, the CDR3 is TGTGCCAGCACAACAGGCAGGGGCGGGAGTACCGGGGAGCTGTTTTTT. It translates to CASTTGRGGSTGELFF. Full variable domain (remainder filled in from reference TRBV11-1 and TRBJ2-2): EAEVAQSPRYKITEKSQAVAFWCDPISGHATLYWYRQILGQGPELLVQFQDESVVDDSQLPKDRFSAERLKGVDSTLKIQPAELGDSAMYLCASTTGRGGSTGELFFGEGSRLTVL.

The J gene is TRBJ2-3, the V gene TRBV5-4, with 8 positions matching TRBD1. Per germline, CDR1 SGHNT and CDR2 YYREEE (reference sequence). V dropped 5 bases and J dropped 4; count of bases not matched to a gene: 6. The CDR3 spans 14 residues. CDR3 sequence (DNA): TGTGCCAGCAGTTTACAGGGGGTCGCAGATACGCAGTATTTT. Residues: CASSLQGVADTQYF.

The rearrangement links TRBV9 to TRBJ1-2; TRBD1 matches 8 bases. CDR1 and CDR2 (germline): SGDLS, YYNGEE. The CDR3 runs 16 residues. The V and J ends lost 0 bases and 7 bases, in that order; junction bases with no gene match: 11. CDR3 sequence (DNA): TGTGCCAGCAGCGTAGCCAGGACAGGGATTCCGAGTGGCTACACCTTC. Translating gives CASSVARTGIPSGYTF.

The V and J genes are TRBV27 and TRBJ1-6; TRBD1 agrees at 11 bases. CDR1 and CDR2 (germline): MNHEY, SMNVEV (reference sequence). The CDR3 extends over 14 amino acids. With 6 bases clipped from V and 8 bases from J, the junction kept 3 bases outside the gene matches. CDR3 coding DNA: TGTGCCAGCAGCTGGACAGGGGGCGATTCACCCCTCCACTTT. This codes for CASSWTGGDSPLHF.

The sample holds one count of this clone. The chain couples TRBV19 to TRBJ2-4; TRBD1 aligns across 8 bases. With 10 bases clipped from V and 4 bases from J, the junction kept 12 bases outside the gene matches. This CDR3 is built from 15 residues. Germline V lookup: CDR1 LNHDA, CDR2 SQIVND (reference sequence). CDR3 sequence (DNA): TGTGCCATCGGAACCGGGACAGGCAAGAAAAACATTCAGTACTTC. Encoded protein: CAIGTGTGKKNIQYF.

A word on this clone: Its ends do not fully match the called genes, so a read error is possible. J is TRBJ2-7 and V is TRBV6-2 or TRBV6-3, with TRBD2 identical over 7 bases. Germline CDR1 is MNHEY and CDR2 is SVGEGT. This CDR3 region has 15 residues. Here the CDR3 reads CTSSYERDSLYEQYF. The CDR3 DNA reads as TGTACCAGCAGTTACGAGCGGGACTCCCTCTACGAGCAGTACTTC.

The rearrangement links TRBV11-2 to TRBJ2-7; D is undetermined. Germline CDR1 SGHAT, CDR2 FQNNGV. Trimming took off 5 bases at V and 2 bases at J, with 13 bases between the two ends. The CDR3 totals 14 residues. CDR3: CASSPNQRTYEQYF. In nucleotides, the CDR3 is TGTGCCAGCAGCCCGAATCAGAGGACCTACGAGCAGTACTTC.

The chain links TRBV4-3 to TRBJ2-1; D is ambiguous. Germline V gives CDR1 LGHNA, CDR2 YSLEER. Trimming took 0 bases from V and 0 from J, leaving 12 bases between them. The CDR3 consists of 17 residues. The CDR3 DNA reads as TGCGCCAGCAGCCAAGACAATTGGGCGAGCTCCTACAATGAGCAGTTCTTC. Translation gives CASSQDNWASSYNEQFF.

The CDR3 DNA is TGTGCCTGGGGGCAGACCGCGGGAGGGCCGGGGGCCGGGGAGCTGTTTTTT. Amino acids: CAWGQTAGGPGAGELFF. The chain employs TRBV30 and TRBJ2-2; 9 bases match TRBD2. Germline loops: CDR1 GTSNPN, CDR2 SVGIG (reference sequence). Trimming removed 5 bases from V and 6 bases from J; junction bases left unmatched: 16. This CDR3 has 17 amino acids. The full variable domain, rest sourced from reference TRBV30 and TRBJ2-2, is SQTIHQWPATLVQPVGSPLSLECTVEGTSNPNLYWYRQAAGRGLQLLFYSVGIGQISSEVPQNLSASRPQDRQFILSSKKLLLSDSGFYLCAWGQTAGGPGAGELFFGEGSRLTVL.

The CDR3 DNA follows: TGTGCCAGCAGTCCGGGATCAGGAGGGAGGGAGCAGTACTTC. Translating it yields CASSPGSGGREQYF. The chain couples TRBV11-1 to TRBJ2-7, with D perhaps TRBD2 (6 bases). Trimming shortened V by 6 bases and J by 7 bases, and 19 bases separated the two germline ends. Germline assignment: CDR1 SGHAT and CDR2 FQDESV (reference sequence). This CDR3 contains 14 residues.